The 24 T cell receptor beta chains below all came from one sample that was sequenced in a study of blood T cell repertoires in COVID-19. Measured with immunoSEQ multiplex PCR; TCRdb has only the in-frame clones, and not every one. The sample shows about 380,000 clones, around 87% of them seen only once. Sequences were obtained from PBMCs or T cells enriched from blood (not recorded which). Receptors were obtained from a man aged 25 to 40 who had recovered from COVID-19.

The chain recombines TRBV27 with TRBJ2-5; the match to TRBD2 covers 8 bases. CDR1 and CDR2 (germline): MNHEY, SMNVEV (reference sequence). The CDR3 runs to 13 residues. V was pared by 2 bases and J by 5 bases, with 1 base of the junction left unmatched. This CDR3 reads CASSLTSGETQYF. Written as DNA, the CDR3 is TGTGCCAGCAGTTTAACTAGCGGTGAGACCCAGTACTTC.

DNA for the CDR3: TGCGCCAGCAGCTCCGGGACACTGGTCGGGGACTATGGCTACACCTTC. Its translation is CASSSGTLVGDYGYTF. V is TRBV5-1 and J is TRBJ1-2; D perhaps matches TRBD1 (6 bases). CDR1 is SGHRS and CDR2 is YFSETQ in the germline V gene. This CDR3 spans 16 amino acids. Trimming removed 3 bases at V and 3 bases at J, with 18 bases between.

This chain uses TRBV7-9 with TRBJ2-2, with TRBD2 identical over 7 bases. Germline CDR1 and CDR2: SEHNR and FQNEAQ (reference sequence). The CDR3 length is 18 residues. V gave up 0 bases and J gave up 1 base; unmatched junction bases: 8. CDR3 residues: CASSLALFGRRNTGELFF. The CDR3 DNA reads as TGTGCCAGCAGCTTAGCCCTCTTCGGGAGGAGGAACACCGGGGAGCTGTTTTTT.

V gene TRBV10-1 combines with J gene TRBJ2-3, with 8 positions matching TRBD1. The CDR3 is made up of 13 amino acids. The junction had 2 bases not matched to a gene; V was cut back by 3 bases and J by 6 bases. Germline V lookup: CDR1 WNHNN, CDR2 SYGVQD (reference sequence). Here the CDR3 reads CASSDRGPDTQYF. In nucleotides, the CDR3 is TGCGCCAGCAGTGACAGGGGGCCTGATACGCAGTATTTT.

The chain carries TRBV5-4 and TRBJ2-3, with D perhaps matching TRBD2 (6 bases). CDR3 length: 13 amino acids. With 7 bases removed from V and 1 base from J, the gap between germline ends came to 10 bases. Germline-derived CDR1 and CDR2 are SGHNT and YYREEE (reference sequence). The CDR3 nucleotides are TGTGCCAGCTGGGGCGGGGGCACAGATACGCAGTATTTT. This sequence encodes CASWGGGTDTQYF.

The rearrangement links TRBV2 to TRBJ2-5; D possibly corresponds to TRBD2 (7 bases). The V gene lost 5 bases and the J gene lost 5 bases, with 18 bases spanning the gap. Per the germline V gene, CDR1 is SNHLY and CDR2 is FYNNEI. The length of the CDR3 is 15 residues. The CDR3 bases are TGTGCCAGCAGTCCTTGGCAGGGAGGGGGGGAGACCCAGTACTTC. Translated, it gives CASSPWQGGGETQYF. Together with reference TRBV2 and TRBJ2-5, the CDR3 gives the full variable domain: EPEVTQTPSHQVTQMGQEVILRCVPISNHLYFYWYRQILGQKVEFLVSFYNNEISEKSEIFDDQFSVERPDGSNFTLKIRSTKLEDSAMYFCASSPWQGGGETQYFGPGTRLLVL.

CDR3 coding DNA: TGTGCCAGCAGCTTACAGATCGGCGGGACTGAAGCTTTCTTT. This sequence encodes CASSLQIGGTEAFF. J is TRBJ1-1 and V is TRBV7-2, with D unresolved. CDR1 SGHTA and CDR2 FQGNSA come from the germline V gene. The CDR3 is made up of 14 amino acids. V lost 2 bases, J lost 5 bases, and 12 bases lay in between.

This clone came up once. The V call is TRBV7-2, the J call TRBJ1-3; 9 positions agree with TRBD1. J gave up 3 bases and V 4 bases, and 4 bases lay outside the gene matches. The V gene's germline CDR1 is SGHTA and CDR2 FQGNSA. The CDR3 length is 15 residues. As DNA, the CDR3 is TGTGCCAGCAGCTCAGGGGACAGGGTTGGAAACACCATATATTTT. This codes for CASSSGDRVGNTIYF.

The chain carries TRBV2 and TRBJ1-5, with TRBD1 matching 7 bases. CDR1 and CDR2 (germline): SNHLY, FYNNEI. The CDR3 sequence is 15 residues long. The V and J ends lost 8 bases and 4 bases, in that order; junction bases with no gene match: 11. The CDR3 DNA sequence: TGTGCCAGCTTCCAAAGGGGGCATAGGAATCAGCCCCAGCATTTT. Translating gives CASFQRGHRNQPQHF.

CDR3: CAWDRDYGYTF. CDR3 in DNA: TGTGCCTGGGACAGGGACTATGGCTACACCTTC. This chain links TRBV30 with TRBJ1-2, with 7 bases lining up with TRBD1. The ends lost 5 bases at V and 3 bases at J; junction bases unmatched: 0. Germline V gene lookup returns CDR1 GTSNPN and CDR2 SVGIG (reference sequence). The CDR3 length is 11 residues. Looking up the rest from reference TRBV30 and TRBJ1-2 gives the full variable domain: SQTIHQWPATLVQPVGSPLSLECTVEGTSNPNLYWYRQAAGRGLQLLFYSVGIGQISSEVPQNLSASRPQDRQFILSSKKLLLSDSGFYLCAWDRDYGYTFGSGTRLTVV.

This clone was seen once. The chain links TRBV10-3 to TRBJ1-5; tentative D call: TRBD1 (6 bases). Germline V lookup: CDR1 ENHRY, CDR2 SYGVKD. This CDR3 comprises 13 residues. V was cut by 8 bases and J by 5 bases, with 13 bases left in between. This CDR3 is CAIGPTGDQPQHF. As DNA, the CDR3 is TGTGCCATCGGCCCGACAGGTGATCAGCCCCAGCATTTT.

J is TRBJ2-1 and V is TRBV18, with D possibly being TRBD2 (5 bases). Germline assignment: CDR1 KGHSH and CDR2 LQKENI. The CDR3 is 16 amino acids. The V gene lost 0 bases and the J gene lost 7 bases, with 16 bases spanning the gap. CDR3 loop: CASSPPRRSGDNEQFF. The DNA of the CDR3 is TGTGCCAGCTCACCACCGAGAAGAAGCGGTGATAATGAGCAGTTCTTC.

The DNA of the CDR3 is TGTGCCAGCAGGCAGGGATGGCGTGGAACCCAGTACTTC. Translation: CASRQGWRGTQYF. V and J are TRBV6-5 and TRBJ2-5, with D possibly matching TRBD1 (5 bases). Trimming left V 6 bases short and J 8 bases short, with 16 bases between. Germline V gene data show CDR1 as MNHEY and CDR2 as SVGAGI. CDR3 length: 13 amino acids.

V usage is TRBV4-1 and J usage is TRBJ2-5, with TRBD2 matching over 10 bases. Germline CDR1 MGHRA, CDR2 YSYEKL. J lost 7 bases, V lost 3 bases, and 8 bases had no gene match. The CDR3 totals 15 residues. CDR3 bases: TGCGCCAGCAGCCACCGAACTAGCGGGGAGGTGACCCAGTACTTC. This codes for CASSHRTSGEVTQYF.

The rearrangement joins TRBV18 to TRBJ1-2; D is possibly TRBD1 (5 bases). CDR1 is KGHSH, CDR2 LQKENI, per germline. The V and J ends lost 0 bases and 2 bases respectively, with 7 bases between them. This CDR3 spans 14 amino acids. The chain's CDR3 is CASSPPAGNYGYTF. The DNA for the CDR3 is TGTGCCAGCTCACCACCGGCAGGGAACTATGGCTACACCTTC.

This clone was observed a few times. J is TRBJ1-5 and V is TRBV19, with 9 positions matching TRBD1. From germline, CDR1 is LNHDA and CDR2 SQIVND (reference sequence). The J segment lost 2 bases and the V segment lost 5 bases, leaving 10 bases of the junction unmatched. The CDR3 consists of 17 residues. CDR3 region: CASSAGTGRLGNQPQHF. CDR3 nucleotide sequence: TGTGCCAGTAGTGCCGGGACAGGGAGGCTCGGCAATCAGCCCCAGCATTTT.

Comment on this clone: Other DNA sequences of this sample code for an identical CDR3. The V and J genes are TRBV10-3 and TRBJ1-2; tentative D call: TRBD1 (6 bases). The CDR3 loop spans 13 amino acids. V lost 3 bases to trimming and J lost 2 bases, with 7 bases between them. Germline CDR1 is ENHRY and CDR2 is SYGVKD. The CDR3 loop is CAISEGGNYGYTF. CDR3 in DNA: TGTGCCATCAGTGAAGGGGGAAACTATGGCTACACCTTC.

In its sample, this clone was seen once. The chain carries TRBV9 and TRBJ1-2; TRBD1 is a possible D gene (5 bases). Trimming cost V 2 bases and J 3 bases, with 11 bases left between them. Germline CDR1 is SGDLS and CDR2 is YYNGEE. The length of the CDR3 is 14 residues. The CDR3 region has the DNA TGTGCCAGCAGCGTGGGGACTCTTTACTATGGCTACACCTTC. Translated, it gives CASSVGTLYYGYTF.

This rearrangement joins TRBV4-3 to TRBJ2-1, with 10 positions matching TRBD2. The V and J ends lost 1 base and 9 bases, in that order; junction bases with no gene match: 12. This CDR3 has 17 residues. Germline values: CDR1 LGHNA, CDR2 YSLEER. CDR3 bases: TGCGCCAGCAGCCAAGCGGCTAGCGGGGGAAGTACGGGTGAGCAGTTCTTC. Amino acid sequence: CASSQAASGGSTGEQFF.

The chain has TRBV10-3 and TRBJ2-2; 12 bases are a match to TRBD1. Germline V gives CDR1 ENHRY, CDR2 SYGVKD. The CDR3 totals 15 residues. Trimming at V came to 10 bases and at J to 6 bases, leaving 9 bases not matched to a gene. CDR3 in DNA: TGTGCCACCAATGGGGGACAGGGGGCATCCGGGGAGCTGTTTTTT. Its translation is CATNGGQGASGELFF.

The chain couples TRBV30 to TRBJ2-7, with 7 nucleotides matching TRBD1. Germline CDR1 GTSNPN, CDR2 SVGIG (reference sequence). The CDR3 runs to 13 residues. The J segment lost 4 bases and the V segment lost 4 bases, leaving 7 bases of the junction unmatched. CDR3 protein: CAWKIQGSYEQYF. CDR3 nucleotides: TGTGCCTGGAAAATACAGGGGAGTTACGAGCAGTACTTC.

V gene TRBV30 combines with J gene TRBJ1-1; perhaps TRBD1 as D (5 bases). Germline values: CDR1 GTSNPN, CDR2 SVGIG (reference sequence). V dropped 2 bases and J dropped 4 bases, with 11 bases sitting between them. There are 13 residues in the CDR3. For the CDR3, the DNA is TGTGCCTGGAGTAGGGACTTTACCACTGAAGCTTTCTTT. Translating it yields CAWSRDFTTEAFF.

This sequence joins TRBV9 and TRBJ2-3, with D perhaps matching TRBD2 (6 bases). CDR1 is SGDLS and CDR2 is YYNGEE in the germline V gene. The CDR3 sequence is 16 residues long. V gave up 0 bases and J gave up 0 bases, with 11 bases separating them. DNA for the CDR3: TGTGCCAGCAGCGTAGAACTAGCCCAGAGCACAGATACGCAGTATTTT. Its protein is CASSVELAQSTDTQYF.

The V and J genes are TRBV28 and TRBJ1-3; no firm D call. The ends were cut back, 2 bases at V and 10 bases at J, with 12 bases in the middle. Germline CDR1 is MDHEN and CDR2 is SYDVKM. CDR3 size: 13 residues. The CDR3 coding sequence is TGTGCCAGCAGTTTAGATGTGGGAGGGACCATATATTTT. It specifies CASSLDVGGTIYF.